The 30 T cell receptor beta chains below were found in one sample sequenced in a study of blood T cell repertoires in COVID-19 (dated by TCRdb to about 2020). To prepare the library, the immunoSEQ multiplex PCR assay was applied. TCRdb provides this immuneACCESS table in a form limited to in-frame rearrangements. Some clones are lacking; in checked studies, under half of them reflect an unresolved V gene, and why the rest are absent is not known. Across this sample there are about 130,000 clones, with over 80% seen only once. Together, the top ten hold 18% of the sample. Source material: PBMCs or T cells enriched from blood (not recorded which). These receptor sequences come from a young man who had recovered from COVID-19.

The chain combines TRBV6-5 with TRBJ1-3, with D unresolved. The CDR3 is 15 amino acids. V was trimmed by 7 bases and J by 0 bases, leaving 13 bases between them. Germline CDR1 is MNHEY and CDR2 is SVGAGI. The CDR3: CASNPGSGSGNTIYF. CDR3 nucleotides: TGTGCCAGCAACCCGGGGAGCGGCTCTGGAAACACCATATATTTT.

The V call is TRBV7-7, the J call TRBJ2-1, with 8 nucleotides matching TRBD2. The CDR3 spans 15 residues. CDR1 is SSHAT, CDR2 FNYEAQ, per germline (reference sequence). V dropped 5 bases and J dropped 5; count of bases not matched to a gene: 8. CDR3 protein: CASSRRTAGDNEQFF. The DNA of the CDR3 is TGTGCCAGCAGCCGCCGAACAGCGGGAGACAATGAGCAGTTCTTC.

This chain uses TRBV10-3 with TRBJ2-7; 8 bases are a match to TRBD1. The junction had 5 bases not matched to a gene; V was cut back by 10 bases and J by 3 bases. Germline V gives CDR1 ENHRY, CDR2 SYGVKD. This CDR3 is built from 12 residues. DNA of the CDR3: TGTGCCACAGGACAGGGAAACTACGAGCAGTACGTC. This gives the protein CATGQGNYEQYV.

This clone was counted only a few times. The chain uses TRBV5-4 and TRBJ2-1; 8 nucleotides line up with TRBD2. The CDR3 contains 18 residues. Germline CDR1 reads SGHNT; CDR2 reads YYREEE (reference sequence). V shed 0 bases and J 0 bases; nucleotides not matched to a gene: 8. This CDR3 reads CASSLGGSGRGSYNEQFF. The CDR3 nucleotides read TGTGCCAGCAGCTTGGGAGGTTCCGGGAGGGGCTCCTACAATGAGCAGTTCTTC.

This clone came up once. This chain links TRBV9 with TRBJ2-6; possibly TRBD1 for D (5 bases). The V end was cut by 3 bases, the J end by 2 bases, with 12 bases between. Germline V lookup: CDR1 SGDLS, CDR2 YYNGEE. The CDR3 has 16 amino acids. CDR3 loop: CASSGDLDTGANVLTF. CDR3 in DNA: TGTGCCAGCAGCGGAGACCTGGACACTGGGGCCAACGTCCTGACTTTC.

The rearrangement uses TRBV7-9 and TRBJ2-7; the D gene is possibly TRBD1 (5 bases). The CDR3 is 13 amino acids. Germline V gives CDR1 SEHNR, CDR2 FQNEAQ (reference sequence). Deletions cut 2 bases from V and 3 bases from J, with 8 bases between. CDR3 protein: CASSLQGHYEQYV. The CDR3 region has the DNA TGTGCCAGCAGCTTACAGGGTCACTACGAGCAGTACGTC.

Here the CDR3 DNA reads TGCGCCAGCAGCCAAGTGGCTAGCGGGAGGGCTCTAGATACGCAGTATTTT. It is translated as CASSQVASGRALDTQYF. The V call is TRBV4-1, the J call TRBJ2-3; TRBD2 matches at 12 bases. Germline assignment: CDR1 MGHRA and CDR2 YSYEKL. The CDR3 has 17 residues. Trimming took 1 base from V and 5 from J; bases not matched to a gene: 7.

The rearrangement links TRBV5-6 to TRBJ1-2; 8 bases line up with TRBD1. The V gene end was trimmed by 3 bases and the J gene end by 9 bases; junction bases not matched to a gene: 10. Germline V gene lookup returns CDR1 SGHDT and CDR2 YYEEEE. This CDR3 has 14 amino acids. The chain's CDR3 is CASSYDRGGLRYTF. As DNA, the CDR3 is TGTGCCAGCAGCTACGACAGGGGAGGTCTGCGCTACACCTTC.

The chain carries TRBV7-9 and TRBJ1-3; no clear D gene. This CDR3 contains 14 residues. Trimming stripped 5 bases from V and 5 bases from J, with 13 bases between. CDR1 is SEHNR, CDR2 FQNEAQ, per germline (reference sequence). The CDR3 loop is CASSLQDGRNTIYF. The CDR3 nucleotides read TGTGCCAGCAGCCTCCAGGACGGGAGAAACACCATATATTTT.

The V gene is TRBV30, the J gene TRBJ1-4; TRBD1 aligns across 8 bases. CDR1 and CDR2 from the germline V gene are GTSNPN and SVGIG (reference sequence). The length of the CDR3 is 15 residues. Germline trimming cut 2 bases from V and 6 bases from J; bases unmatched to any gene: 8. The CDR3 DNA follows: TGTGCCTGGAGTCCCCGGACAGGGCCTCATGAAAAACTGTTTTTT. Its protein is CAWSPRTGPHEKLFF.

The V gene is TRBV6-5, the J gene TRBJ2-5; D may be TRBD2 (6 bases). CDR3 length equals 14 residues. Germline CDR1 is MNHEY and CDR2 is SVGAGI. Trimming removed 0 bases at V and 5 bases at J, with 10 bases between. The CDR3 loop reads CASSYSAGGETQYF. In DNA, the CDR3 is TGTGCCAGCAGTTACTCTGCTGGGGGGGAGACCCAGTACTTC.

The J gene is TRBJ1-2, the V gene TRBV7-8, with D perhaps matching TRBD1 (6 bases). Germline V lookup: CDR1 SGHVS, CDR2 FQNEAQ. The CDR3 sequence is 16 residues long. Trimming removed 5 bases from V and 4 bases from J, with 20 bases in between. The chain's CDR3 is CASSRLPPGRGYGYTF. The CDR3 DNA sequence: TGTGCCAGCAGCCGACTACCGCCAGGCAGGGGCTATGGCTACACCTTC.

The chain employs TRBV5-1 and TRBJ2-7, with TRBD2 matching over 10 bases. Trimming removed 0 bases from V and 5 bases from J; junction bases left unmatched: 5. This CDR3 is 15 amino acids long. Per the germline V gene, CDR1 is SGHRS and CDR2 is YFSETQ. The CDR3 is CASSLGLAGAHEQYF. Written as DNA, the CDR3 is TGCGCCAGCAGCTTGGGTCTAGCGGGAGCCCACGAGCAGTACTTC. Full variable domain (remainder filled in from reference TRBV5-1 and TRBJ2-7): KAGVTQTPRYLIKTRGQQVTLSCSPISGHRSVSWYQQTPGQGLQFLFEYFSETQRNKGNFPGRFSGRQFSNSRSEMNVSTLELGDSALYLCASSLGLAGAHEQYFGPGTRLTVT.

V gene TRBV18 combines with J gene TRBJ1-1; 9 nucleotides align to TRBD1. Losses at the gene ends were 3 bases for V and 0 bases for J; bases not matched to a gene: 5. CDR1 KGHSH and CDR2 LQKENI come from the germline V gene. CDR3 length: 16 amino acids. The CDR3: CASSPGTGKMNTEAFF. The DNA for the CDR3 is TGTGCCAGCTCACCGGGGACAGGGAAGATGAACACTGAAGCTTTCTTT.

V and J are TRBV7-6 and TRBJ2-2, with 7 positions matching TRBD1. Germline CDR1 is SGHVS and CDR2 is FNYEAQ. With 5 bases clipped from V and 3 bases from J, the junction kept 9 bases outside the gene matches. The CDR3 totals 16 residues. The CDR3 reads CASSPLADRDTGELFF. The CDR3 DNA sequence: TGTGCCAGCAGCCCTCTCGCAGACAGGGACACCGGGGAGCTGTTTTTT.

The V gene is TRBV5-5, the J gene TRBJ1-1; D gene uncertain. The V and J ends lost 7 bases and 6 bases respectively, with 13 bases between them. The CDR3 sequence is 12 residues long. From germline, CDR1 is SGHKS and CDR2 YYEKEE (reference sequence). CDR3: CASARLASEAFF. In nucleotides, the CDR3 is TGTGCCAGCGCCAGGCTGGCCTCTGAAGCTTTCTTT.

V and J are TRBV30 and TRBJ1-1; 9 nucleotides align to TRBD1. Germline loops: CDR1 GTSNPN, CDR2 SVGIG (reference sequence). The CDR3 totals 12 residues. The ends lost 2 bases at V and 12 bases at J; junction bases unmatched: 7. This CDR3 reads CAWSRPTGGSFF. CDR3 nucleotides: TGTGCCTGGAGTAGACCGACAGGGGGATCTTTCTTT. Combining the CDR3 with reference TRBV30 and TRBJ1-1 gives the whole variable domain SQTIHQWPATLVQPVGSPLSLECTVEGTSNPNLYWYRQAAGRGLQLLFYSVGIGQISSEVPQNLSASRPQDRQFILSSKKLLLSDSGFYLCAWSRPTGGSFFGQGTRLTVV.

V is TRBV6-5 and J is TRBJ2-5, with TRBD2 matching over 8 bases. This CDR3 has 15 residues. Per germline, CDR1 MNHEY and CDR2 SVGAGI. With 3 bases clipped from V and 4 bases from J, the junction kept 7 bases outside the gene matches. The CDR3 protein is CASSYGVAGSETQYF. The CDR3 bases are TGTGCCAGCAGTTATGGGGTAGCGGGATCAGAGACCCAGTACTTC.

This CDR3 reads CASRPRGEGTEAFF. In DNA form, the CDR3 reads TGTGCCAGCCGCCCCAGGGGCGAAGGCACTGAAGCTTTCTTT. The chain recombines TRBV6-5 with TRBJ1-1, with D perhaps TRBD1 (6 bases). Trimming removed 8 bases from V and 4 bases from J, with 17 bases in between. This CDR3 region has 14 residues. CDR1 and CDR2 (germline): MNHEY, SVGAGI.

The chain links TRBV2 to TRBJ1-1, with TRBD1 identical over 8 bases. The CDR3 sequence is 15 residues long. After removal of 7 bases from V and 1 base from J, the junction contained 8 bases not matched to a gene. CDR1 is SNHLY, CDR2 FYNNEI, per germline. The CDR3 DNA is TGTGCCAGCATCCCCAGGACAGGGACGAACACTGAAGCTTTCTTT. It encodes CASIPRTGTNTEAFF.

Details on this clone: The same CDR3 arises from other DNA sequences in this sample as well. The J gene is TRBJ2-3, the V gene TRBV6-5; TRBD1 aligns across 7 bases. Germline loops: CDR1 MNHEY, CDR2 SVGAGI. The CDR3 has 14 amino acids. V gave up 2 bases and J gave up 6 bases; unmatched junction bases: 5. CDR3 region: CASSYRDSLDTQYF. The CDR3 DNA reads TGTGCCAGCAGTTACCGGGACAGCTTGGATACGCAGTATTTT.

This clone has more than one count but fewer than ten. The chain combines TRBV13 with TRBJ2-7; 8 bases map to TRBD2. Germline CDR1 reads PRHDT; CDR2 reads FYEKMQ (reference sequence). Trimming cost V 6 bases and J 10 bases; bases outside gene matches: 8. The CDR3 sequence is 12 residues long. In nucleotides, the CDR3 is TGTGCCAGCAGTGAAACTAGCGGAGATCAGTACTTC. It encodes CASSETSGDQYF.

The V and J genes are TRBV19 and TRBJ1-2; no reliable D call. The CDR3 length is 13 residues. The germline gives CDR1 LNHDA, CDR2 SQIVND (reference sequence). Between the trimmed V and J ends, which lost 1 base and 4 bases, there was a span of 7 bases. The chain's CDR3 is CASSIGLSYGYTF. The CDR3 DNA reads TGTGCCAGTAGTATAGGACTGAGCTATGGCTACACCTTC.

Only a few counts were recorded for this clone. This chain links TRBV7-7 with TRBJ2-5, with TRBD1 matching over 9 bases. Per germline, CDR1 SSHAT and CDR2 FNYEAQ (reference sequence). V lost 5 bases, J lost 4 bases, and 11 bases stayed unmatched. The CDR3 runs to 16 residues. The CDR3 coding sequence is TGTGCCAGCAGCGCATCCGGGACAGGGATTGGAGAGACCCAGTACTTC. Encoded protein: CASSASGTGIGETQYF. Based on the CDR3 plus reference TRBV7-7 and TRBJ2-5, the full variable domain is GAGVSQSPRYKVTKRGQDVTLRCDPISSHATLYWYQQALGQGPEFLTYFNYEAQPDKSGLPSDRFSAERPEGSISTLTIQRTEQRDSAMYRCASSASGTGIGETQYFGPGTRLLVL.

The V and J genes are TRBV5-4 and TRBJ1-4; 9 bases are shared with TRBD1. With 4 bases clipped from V and 6 bases from J, the junction kept 1 base outside the gene matches. This CDR3 comprises 13 residues. Looked up from germline, CDR1 is SGHNT and CDR2 is YYREEE (reference sequence). As DNA, the CDR3 is TGTGCCAGCAGCGACAGGGGGGATGAAAAACTGTTTTTT. This sequence encodes CASSDRGDEKLFF.

In its sample, this clone was seen a few times. The chain combines TRBV12-3 or TRBV12-4 with TRBJ1-2; no definite D call. This CDR3 has 10 residues. V shed 11 bases and J shed 4 bases, with 8 bases lying between them. The CDR3 here is CAESSYGYTF. For the CDR3, the DNA is TGTGCCGAATCCAGCTATGGCTACACCTTC.

This chain joins TRBV2 and TRBJ1-6; TRBD1 matches 9 bases. V trimming: 8 bases; J trimming: 7 bases; junction bases outside the gene matches: 3. This CDR3 comprises 13 residues. Germline lookup yields CDR1 SNHLY and CDR2 FYNNEI. The CDR3, as DNA: TGTGCCAGCCACAGGGGGCGAAATTCACCCCTCCACTTT. Translation gives CASHRGRNSPLHF.

The chain is built from TRBV4-1 and TRBJ1-4, with 7 bases aligning to TRBD1. Looked up from germline, CDR1 is MGHRA and CDR2 is YSYEKL. V lost 2 bases to trimming and J lost 3 bases; unmatched junction nucleotides: 6. The CDR3 runs 16 residues. CDR3 region: CASSQLWDSSNEKLFF. DNA of the CDR3: TGCGCCAGCAGCCAACTATGGGACAGTTCTAATGAAAAACTGTTTTTT.

This sequence joins TRBV2 and TRBJ2-1, with 13 bases that match TRBD2. Germline assignment: CDR1 SNHLY and CDR2 FYNNEI. J gave up 7 bases and V 6 bases, and 3 bases lay outside the gene matches. This CDR3 has 14 residues. The CDR3 here is CASRTSGGFNEQFF. The CDR3 nucleotides are TGTGCCAGCAGGACTAGCGGGGGGTTTAATGAGCAGTTCTTC.

The genes are TRBV7-6 and TRBJ2-2; TRBD2 agrees at 13 bases. The junction had 11 bases not matched to a gene; V was cut back by 4 bases and J by 6 bases. Looked up from germline, CDR1 is SGHVS and CDR2 is FNYEAQ. This CDR3 is built from 18 residues. DNA for the CDR3: TGTGCCAGCAGCTCCCCAATAGAGACTAGCGGGGGGCCCGGGGAGCTGTTTTTT. Protein product: CASSSPIETSGGPGELFF.